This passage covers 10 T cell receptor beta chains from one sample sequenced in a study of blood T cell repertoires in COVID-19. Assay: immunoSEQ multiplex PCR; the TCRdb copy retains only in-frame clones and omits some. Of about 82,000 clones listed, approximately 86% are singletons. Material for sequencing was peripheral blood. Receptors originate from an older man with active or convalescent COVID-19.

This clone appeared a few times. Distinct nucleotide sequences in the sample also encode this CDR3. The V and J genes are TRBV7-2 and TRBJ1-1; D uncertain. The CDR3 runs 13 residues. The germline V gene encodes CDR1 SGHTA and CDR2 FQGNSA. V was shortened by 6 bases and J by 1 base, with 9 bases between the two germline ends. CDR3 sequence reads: CASSLTENTEAFF. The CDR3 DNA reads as TGTGCCAGCAGTCTCACTGAGAACACTGAAGCTTTCTTT.

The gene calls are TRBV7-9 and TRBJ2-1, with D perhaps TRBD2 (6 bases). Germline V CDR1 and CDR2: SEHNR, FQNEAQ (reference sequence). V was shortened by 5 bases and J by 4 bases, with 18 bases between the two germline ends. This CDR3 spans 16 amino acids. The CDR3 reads CASSPGLVREYNEQFF. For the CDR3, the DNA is TGTGCCAGCAGCCCGGGGTTGGTGCGGGAATACAATGAGCAGTTCTTC.

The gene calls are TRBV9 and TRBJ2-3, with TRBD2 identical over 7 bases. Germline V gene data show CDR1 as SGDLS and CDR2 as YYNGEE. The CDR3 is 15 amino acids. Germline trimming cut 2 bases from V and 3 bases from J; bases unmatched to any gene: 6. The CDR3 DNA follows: TGTGCCAGCAGCGTCCTCGGCGGGAGAACAGATACGCAGTATTTT. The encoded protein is CASSVLGGRTDTQYF. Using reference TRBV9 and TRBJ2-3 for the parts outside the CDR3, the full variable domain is DSGVTQTPKHLITATGQRVTLRCSPRSGDLSVYWYQQSLDQGLQFLIQYYNGEERAKGNILERFSAQQFPDLHSELNLSSLELGDSALYFCASSVLGGRTDTQYFGPGTRLTVL.

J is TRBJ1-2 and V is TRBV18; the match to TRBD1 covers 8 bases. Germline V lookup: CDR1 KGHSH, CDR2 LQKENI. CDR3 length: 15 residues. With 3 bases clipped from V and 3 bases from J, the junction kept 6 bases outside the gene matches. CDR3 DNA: TGTGCCAGCTCACCGGGGGGACAGGAGGACTATGGCTACACCTTC. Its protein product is CASSPGGQEDYGYTF.

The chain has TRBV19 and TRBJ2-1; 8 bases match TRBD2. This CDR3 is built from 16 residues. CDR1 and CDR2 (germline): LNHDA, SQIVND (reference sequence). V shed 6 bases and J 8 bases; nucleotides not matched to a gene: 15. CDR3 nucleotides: TGTGCCAGTAGCGCTAGCGGGTTTCACGATTTCGATGAGCAGTTCTTC. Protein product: CASSASGFHDFDEQFF.

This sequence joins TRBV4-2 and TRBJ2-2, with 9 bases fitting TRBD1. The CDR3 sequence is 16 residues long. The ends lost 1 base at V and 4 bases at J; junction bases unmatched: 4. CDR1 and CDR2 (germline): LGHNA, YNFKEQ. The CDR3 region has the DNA TGTGCCAGCAGCCAAGTACAGGGGGCGGCCACCGGGGAGCTGTTTTTT. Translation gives CASSQVQGAATGELFF.

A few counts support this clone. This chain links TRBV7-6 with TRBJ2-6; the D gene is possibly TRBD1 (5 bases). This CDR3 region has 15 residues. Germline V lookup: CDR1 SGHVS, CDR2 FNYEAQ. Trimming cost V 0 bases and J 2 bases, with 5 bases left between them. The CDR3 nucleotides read TGTGCCAGCAGCTTAGCAGGGGCTGGGGCCAACGTCCTGACTTTC. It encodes CASSLAGAGANVLTF.

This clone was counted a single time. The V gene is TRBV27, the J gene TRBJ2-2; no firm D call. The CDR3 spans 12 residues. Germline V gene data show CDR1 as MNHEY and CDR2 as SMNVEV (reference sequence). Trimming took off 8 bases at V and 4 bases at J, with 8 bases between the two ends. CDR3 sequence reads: CASGKLTGELFF. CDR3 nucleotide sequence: TGTGCCAGCGGTAAGCTCACCGGGGAGCTGTTTTTT.

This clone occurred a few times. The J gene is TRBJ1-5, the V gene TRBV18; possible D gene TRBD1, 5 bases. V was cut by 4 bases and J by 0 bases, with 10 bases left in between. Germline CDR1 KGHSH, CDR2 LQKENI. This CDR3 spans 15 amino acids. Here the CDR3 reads CASSLRTNSNQPQHF. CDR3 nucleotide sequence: TGTGCCAGCTCACTACGGACAAATAGCAATCAGCCCCAGCATTTT.

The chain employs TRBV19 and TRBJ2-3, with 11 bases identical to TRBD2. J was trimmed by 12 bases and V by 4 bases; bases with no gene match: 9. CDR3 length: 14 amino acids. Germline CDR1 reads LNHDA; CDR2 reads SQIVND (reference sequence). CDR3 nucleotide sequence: TGTGCCAGTAGTACCTCCCCGGGACTAGCGGTCCAGTATTTT. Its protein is CASSTSPGLAVQYF. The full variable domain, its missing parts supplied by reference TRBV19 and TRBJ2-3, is DGGITQSPKYLFRKEGQNVTLSCEQNLNHDAMYWYRQDPGQGLRLIYYSQIVNDFQKGDIAEGYSVSREKKESFPLTVTSAQKNPTAFYLCASSTSPGLAVQYFGPGTRLTVL.